The 32 T cell receptor beta chains below were found in one sample sequenced in a study of read filtering for tumor transcriptome and immune sequencing (dated by TCRdb to about 2020). Instrument on record: Illumina HiSeq 4000. The Immunoverse kit was used to build TCR libraries from around 420 ng RNA, with molecular barcoded adaptors covering alpha/delta and beta/gamma chains. TCRdb reran the public reads through fastp at Q25 and MiXCR, keeping productive beta chains. For every CDR3 protein sequence, its rows merge into one entry that carries the most common genes and DNA. Present in this sample are some 120,000 distinct CDR3 sequences, about an eighth of which were seen just once. The top ten clones comprise 9.5% to 11% of the sample. The specimen sequenced was a population of CD138-negative cells sorted from bone marrow. The label giving this sample's cell subset or site can be read as: bone marrow mononuclear cells depleted of CD138+ plasma/myeloma cells by negative magnetic selection. These receptor sequences come from a donor older than 35 with multiple myeloma.

This clonotype was picked up many times. This chain links TRBV20-1 with TRBJ2-2; a weak D match, TRBD2 (5 bases). This CDR3 is 13 amino acids long. V was pared by 2 bases and J by 5 bases, with 9 bases between. In germline, CDR1 is DFQATT, CDR2 SNEGSKA (reference sequence). CDR3 nucleotide sequence: TGCAGTGCTAGAATCCGGGGAACCGGGGAGCTGTTTTTT. Translated, it gives CSARIRGTGELFF.

With regard to this clonotype: Mismatch with germline at one junction end may stem from a read error. The chain recombines TRBV24-1 with TRBJ2-1; 7 positions agree with TRBD1. The CDR3 runs to 14 residues. Germline loops: CDR1 KGHDR, CDR2 SFDVKD. The CDR3 bases are TGTGCCACCAGCCCCGACAGGGACGGGAATGAGCGGTTCTTC. Encoded protein: CATSPDRDGNERFF.

In its sample, this clonotype was seen many times. This rearrangement joins TRBV5-1 to TRBJ1-1; 8 positions match TRBD1. The CDR3 totals 15 residues. V dropped 0 bases and J dropped 3; count of bases not matched to a gene: 4. The V gene's germline CDR1 is SGHRS and CDR2 YFSETQ. Here the CDR3 DNA reads TGCGCCAGCAGCTTGGAACAGGGGGTCGACACTGAAGCTTTCTTT. Its protein is CASSLEQGVDTEAFF.

The chain combines TRBV27 with TRBJ2-7, with 8 bases that match TRBD2. With 4 bases clipped from V and 2 bases from J, the junction kept 10 bases outside the gene matches. CDR1 is MNHEY, CDR2 SMNVEV, per germline (reference sequence). The CDR3 is 16 amino acids. The CDR3 loop reads CASSSWDAGGPYEQYF. CDR3 coding DNA: TGTGCCAGCAGTTCCTGGGATGCGGGAGGACCCTACGAGCAGTACTTC.

This clonotype was observed at least ten times. The chain couples TRBV14 to TRBJ2-1; weak D call: TRBD1 (6 bases). CDR1 SGHDN and CDR2 FVKESK come from the germline V gene. The CDR3 has 13 amino acids. V was cut by 6 bases and J by 9 bases, with 15 bases left in between. CDR3 region: CASRQQGYPEQFF. The CDR3 nucleotides are TGTGCCAGCAGACAACAGGGTTACCCTGAGCAGTTCTTC.

In this sample, this clonotype turned up many times. The chain recombines TRBV27 with TRBJ1-1, with D possibly TRBD1 on 5 matching bases. Germline V gives CDR1 MNHEY, CDR2 SMNVEV (reference sequence). Trimming shortened V by 1 base and J by 1 base, and 7 bases separated the two germline ends. The CDR3 extends over 14 amino acids. This CDR3 is CASSLWGTNTEAFF. The CDR3 DNA reads TGTGCCAGCAGTTTATGGGGCACGAACACTGAAGCTTTCTTT.

This clonotype was seen many times. This rearrangement joins TRBV5-1 to TRBJ1-2; D is unclear. Per the germline V gene, CDR1 is SGHRS and CDR2 is YFSETQ. This CDR3 is built from 15 residues. Trimming pared 0 bases from V and 13 bases from J, leaving 22 bases between. Written as DNA, the CDR3 is TGCGCCAGCAGCTTGGACCCGGTCCGGGCCTCGCACGGCACCTTC. Protein sequence: CASSLDPVRASHGTF.

There are many counts of this clonotype. V and J are TRBV20-1 and TRBJ2-3; perhaps TRBD2 as D (5 bases). The length of the CDR3 is 14 residues. Trimming removed 4 bases at V and 5 bases at J, with 16 bases between. Germline V lookup: CDR1 DFQATT, CDR2 SNEGSKA (reference sequence). This chain's CDR3 is CSAKGRLALDTQYF. In DNA form, the CDR3 reads TGCAGTGCTAAGGGTCGGCTAGCTCTAGATACGCAGTATTTT.

This clonotype was observed at least ten times. The V and J genes are TRBV10-3 and TRBJ1-1, with TRBD1 identical over 8 bases. Germline-derived CDR1 and CDR2 are ENHRY and SYGVKD. V dropped 6 bases and J dropped 4; count of bases not matched to a gene: 7. CDR3 length equals 14 residues. The CDR3 loop is CAIRTGTGGTEAFF. The DNA for the CDR3 is TGTGCCATCAGGACCGGGACAGGCGGCACTGAAGCTTTCTTT.

In this sample, this clonotype turned up many times. The V and J genes are TRBV28 and TRBJ2-7, with D perhaps TRBD2 (6 bases). CDR1 and CDR2 (germline): MDHEN, SYDVKM. Trimming pared 9 bases from V and 2 bases from J, leaving 17 bases between. The CDR3 consists of 14 residues. CDR3 DNA sequence: TGTGCCAGTAGTAAAATGGGACTTGCCTACGAGCAGTACTTC. Its translation is CASSKMGLAYEQYF.

J is TRBJ1-5 and V is TRBV5-8, with 11 bases identical to TRBD1. J lost 5 bases, V lost 7 bases, and 5 bases had no gene match. The CDR3 is made up of 14 amino acids. Looked up from germline, CDR1 is SGHTS and CDR2 is YDEGEE. The CDR3 nucleotides read TGTGCCAGCGGTATGGGACAGGGGGATCAGCCCCAGCATTTT. Its translation is CASGMGQGDQPQHF.

This clonotype was picked up many times. This chain connects TRBV20-1 to TRBJ1-1; unclear D gene. The V end lost 7 bases, the J end lost 1 base, and 7 bases lay between the germline ends. Germline-derived CDR1 and CDR2 are DFQATT and SNEGSKA (reference sequence). The CDR3 spans 11 residues. The CDR3 bases are TGCAGTGGTAGTCCGAACACTGAAGCTTTCTTT. The encoded protein is CSGSPNTEAFF.

Concerning this clonotype: With a much larger clone just one base away, this may be a read error. The chain links TRBV7-2 to TRBJ1-1; a possible D gene is TRBD1 (5 bases). The V and J ends lost 5 bases and 8 bases respectively, with 21 bases between them. Per germline, CDR1 SGHTA and CDR2 FQGNSA. This CDR3 is 15 amino acids long. The CDR3 loop reads CASSKSPGLQWEAFF. In nucleotides, the CDR3 is TGTGCCAGCAGCAAGTCACCGGGACTGCAGTGGGAAGCTTTCTTT. Filled out from reference TRBV7-2 and TRBJ1-1, the complete variable domain reads GAGVSQSPSNKVTEKGKDVELRCDPISGHTALYWYRQSLGQGLEFLIYFQGNSAPDKSGLPSDRFSAERTGGSVSTLTIQRTQQEDSAVYLCASSKSPGLQWEAFFGQGTRLTVV.

This clonotype showed up many times. This rearrangement joins TRBV10-3 to TRBJ2-3; no firm D call. The V gene lost 7 bases and the J gene lost 0 bases, with 14 bases spanning the gap. Germline V gene data show CDR1 as ENHRY and CDR2 as SYGVKD. This CDR3 contains 15 residues. The CDR3 DNA follows: TGTGCCATCAACGAGGTCCTGACTAGCACAGATACGCAGTATTTT. It yields the protein CAINEVLTSTDTQYF.

This clonotype occurred many times. The gene calls are TRBV2 and TRBJ2-1; D may be TRBD2 (5 bases). The V and J ends lost 4 bases and 3 bases respectively, with 19 bases between them. The CDR3 runs to 17 residues. In germline, CDR1 is SNHLY, CDR2 FYNNEI. The CDR3 loop is CASSAPGVATFYNEQFF. Here the CDR3 DNA reads TGTGCCAGCAGTGCCCCCGGAGTAGCGACCTTCTACAATGAGCAGTTCTTC.

V gene TRBV20-1 combines with J gene TRBJ2-3; 10 bases match TRBD2. The CDR3 sequence is 15 residues long. V lost 5 bases and J lost 2; bases outside the gene matches: 7. Looked up from germline, CDR1 is DFQATT and CDR2 is SNEGSKA (reference sequence). The CDR3 DNA reads TGCAGTGCTTCCCGACTAGCGGGCTTCACAGATACGCAGTATTTT. It codes for CSASRLAGFTDTQYF.

This clonotype was recorded at least ten times. J is TRBJ2-2 and V is TRBV12-3 or TRBV12-4; D possibly corresponds to TRBD2 (5 bases). The CDR3 runs 14 residues. The V end lost 7 bases, the J end lost 1 base, and 10 bases lay between the germline ends. DNA of the CDR3: TGTGCCAGCAAGCCGGAGGTGAACACCGGGGAGCTGTTTTTT. This codes for CASKPEVNTGELFF.

This clonotype was seen at least ten times. V usage is TRBV7-9 and J usage is TRBJ2-5; D is possibly TRBD2 (6 bases). The CDR3 loop spans 14 amino acids. Trimming took 3 bases from V and 2 from J, leaving 10 bases between them. In germline, CDR1 is SEHNR, CDR2 FQNEAQ (reference sequence). The CDR3 DNA is TGTGCCAGCAGCTTCCCTGCGGGACAAGAGACCCAGTACTTC. Amino acid sequence: CASSFPAGQETQYF. The full variable domain, in which reference TRBV7-9 and TRBJ2-5 provide the parts outside the CDR3, is DTGVSQNPRHKITKRGQNVTFRCDPISEHNRLYWYRQTLGQGPEFLTYFQNEAQLEKSRLLSDRFSAERPKGSFSTLEIQRTEQGDSAMYLCASSFPAGQETQYFGPGTRLLVL.

This clonotype was counted a few times. A read error may be the cause here, since a much bigger clone is one base away. V usage is TRBV29-1 and J usage is TRBJ1-1; D may be TRBD1 (6 bases). The CDR3 is 13 amino acids. The germline gives CDR1 SQVTM, CDR2 ANQGSEA. V lost 7 bases to trimming and J lost 3 bases, with 15 bases between them. The CDR3 loop reads CSAGQFLDTEAFF. The CDR3 nucleotides read TGCAGCGCTGGACAGTTTTTGGACACTGAAGCTTTCTTT. Full variable domain (rest looked up from reference TRBV29-1 and TRBJ1-1): SAVISQKPSRDICQRGTSLTIQCQVDSQVTMMFWYRQQPGQSLTLIATANQGSEATYESGFVIDKFPISRPNLTFSTLTVSNMSPEDSSIYLCSAGQFLDTEAFFGQGTRLTVV.

This clonotype was seen at least ten times. The chain uses TRBV12-3 or TRBV12-4 and TRBJ2-1; D might be TRBD1 or TRBD2, each matching 6 bases. This CDR3 has 15 amino acids. V lost 5 bases and J lost 6, with 17 bases in between. CDR3 nucleotide sequence: TGTGCCAGCAGTCCACCCAGGGGAGCGGGCAATGAGCAGTTCTTC. Amino acid sequence: CASSPPRGAGNEQFF.

This clonotype showed up just a few times. The chain employs TRBV2 and TRBJ1-5; 10 bases fit TRBD1. The CDR3 length is 14 residues. Germline-derived CDR1 and CDR2 are SNHLY and FYNNEI. Trimming took 9 bases from V and 5 from J; bases not matched to a gene: 7. CDR3 DNA sequence: TGTGCCAGTCAGACAGGGGGCTCTGATCAGCCCCAGCATTTT. It specifies CASQTGGSDQPQHF.

This clonotype showed up many times. The rearrangement uses TRBV7-2 and TRBJ2-6; 9 bases align to TRBD1. V lost 3 bases and J lost 1; bases outside the gene matches: 1. CDR1 and CDR2 from the germline V gene are SGHTA and FQGNSA. CDR3 length equals 16 residues. The CDR3 here is CASSLGQGSGANVLTF. In DNA form, the CDR3 reads TGTGCCAGCAGCTTGGGACAGGGTTCTGGGGCCAACGTCCTGACTTTC.

This clonotype was recorded at least ten times. Its ends do not fully match the called genes, so a read error is possible. The chain recombines TRBV2 with TRBJ1-2; TRBD1 agrees at 8 bases. Germline-derived CDR1 and CDR2 are SNHLY and FYNNEI. The CDR3 has 14 residues. CDR3: CASIRGTGGRSYAF. The CDR3 DNA follows: TGTGCCAGCATTAGGGGGACAGGTGGACGCTCTTACGCCTTC.

This clonotype was counted many times. The chain recombines TRBV19 with TRBJ1-5, with D tentatively TRBD1 (6 bases). In germline, CDR1 is LNHDA, CDR2 SQIVND (reference sequence). The CDR3 contains 16 residues. Trimming took 5 bases from V and 6 from J, leaving 20 bases between them. CDR3 sequence: CASSAAGDGGRQPQHF. The CDR3 DNA follows: TGTGCCAGTAGTGCTGCGGGGGACGGGGGCCGTCAGCCCCAGCATTTT.

The V call is TRBV12-3 or TRBV12-4, the J call TRBJ1-5; no definite D call. V was trimmed by 1 base and J by 6 bases, leaving 7 bases between them. The CDR3 runs 13 residues. CDR3 residues: CASSLDIGQPQHF. CDR3 DNA sequence: TGTGCCAGCAGTTTAGATATTGGTCAGCCCCAGCATTTT.

With regard to this clonotype: A much larger clone differs from this one at a single base, so this may be a read error. The chain carries TRBV7-6 and TRBJ2-7; perhaps D is TRBD1 or TRBD2 (5 bases each). CDR3 length: 15 amino acids. Germline-derived CDR1 and CDR2 are SGHVS and FNYEAQ. V was clipped by 4 bases and J by 1 base, with 14 bases between them. CDR3 sequence: CASSSNRDQSYEQYF. In nucleotides, the CDR3 is TGTGCCAGCAGCTCAAACCGGGACCAGTCCTACGAGCAGTACTTC.

This clonotype has only a few counts. The gene calls are TRBV3-1 and TRBJ2-7; 7 bases are shared with TRBD2. Germline CDR1 LGHDT, CDR2 YNNKEL (reference sequence). V shed 3 bases, J shed 4 bases, and the junction held 24 bases outside the gene matches. The CDR3 is 20 amino acids. The CDR3, as DNA: TGTGCCAGCAGCCATCGTAGGCGGGAGCGAGCCCGAGGGACGTTTTACGAGCAGTACTTC. The encoded protein is CASSHRRRERARGTFYEQYF.

This clonotype was recorded a few times. In nucleotides, the CDR3 is TGCAGTGCCCCGGACGGGCGAGGGGGAGCTGAAGCTTTCTTT. It specifies CSAPDGRGGAEAFF. The chain carries TRBV20-1 and TRBJ1-1, with a possible D match to TRBD1 (6 bases). CDR1 and CDR2 (germline): DFQATT, SNEGSKA (reference sequence). V lost 6 bases to trimming and J lost 6 bases, with 20 bases between them. There are 14 residues in the CDR3.

This clonotype was seen at least ten times. The chain couples TRBV27 to TRBJ2-7; TRBD2 might be the D (6 bases). V was trimmed by 0 bases and J by 5 bases, leaving 11 bases between them. Per the germline V gene, CDR1 is MNHEY and CDR2 is SMNVEV (reference sequence). CDR3 size: 14 residues. The CDR3 spells CASSLSTGVDEQYF. The CDR3 bases are TGTGCCAGCAGTTTATCGACGGGGGTGGACGAGCAGTACTTC.

This clonotype came up a few times. This sequence joins TRBV24-1 and TRBJ2-3; perhaps TRBD1 as D (5 bases). The CDR3 is made up of 15 amino acids. Germline V gene data show CDR1 as KGHDR and CDR2 as SFDVKD. Trimming removed 2 bases at V and 5 bases at J, with 13 bases between. DNA of the CDR3: TGTGCCACCAGTGATTATCAGGGAACGGGAGATACGCAGTATTTT. It is translated as CATSDYQGTGDTQYF.

The CDR3 coding sequence is TGTGCCAGCAGTTTAGCGTACACCATATATTTT. Translation: CASSLAYTIYF. V usage is TRBV12-3 or TRBV12-4 and J usage is TRBJ1-3; D is ambiguous. Trimming shortened V by 0 bases and J by 8 bases, and 2 bases separated the two germline ends. CDR3 length: 11 amino acids.

As concerns this clonotype: At one end, the junction sequence differs from germline, possibly due to a read error. The V and J genes are TRBV15 and TRBJ2-5; tentatively, D is TRBD1 or TRBD2 (5 bases each). Germline V gene lookup returns CDR1 LNHNV and CDR2 YYDKDF (reference sequence). CDR3 length: 16 residues. As DNA, the CDR3 is TGTGCCACCAGCGGAGAGAGAGGGGCTGCCGTAGAGACCCAGTACTTC. It encodes CATSGERGAAVETQYF. The full variable domain, rest sourced from reference TRBV15 and TRBJ2-5, is DAMVIQNPRYQVTQFGKPVTLSCSQTLNHNVMYWYQQKSSQAPKLLFHYYDKDFNNEADTPDNFQSRRPNTSFCFLDIRSPGLGDTAMYLCATSGERGAAVETQYFGPGTRLLVL.